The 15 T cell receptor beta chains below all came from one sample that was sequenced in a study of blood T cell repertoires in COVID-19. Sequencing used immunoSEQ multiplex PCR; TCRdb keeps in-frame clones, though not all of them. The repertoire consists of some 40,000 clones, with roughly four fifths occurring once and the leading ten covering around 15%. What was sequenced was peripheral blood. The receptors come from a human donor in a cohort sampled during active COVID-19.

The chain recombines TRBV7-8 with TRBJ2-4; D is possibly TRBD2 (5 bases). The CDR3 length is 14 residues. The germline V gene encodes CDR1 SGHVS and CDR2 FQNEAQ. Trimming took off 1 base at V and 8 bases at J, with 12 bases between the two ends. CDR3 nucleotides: TGTGCCAGCAGCTTAGGGGTGGGAGAACACATTCAGTACTTC. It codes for CASSLGVGEHIQYF.

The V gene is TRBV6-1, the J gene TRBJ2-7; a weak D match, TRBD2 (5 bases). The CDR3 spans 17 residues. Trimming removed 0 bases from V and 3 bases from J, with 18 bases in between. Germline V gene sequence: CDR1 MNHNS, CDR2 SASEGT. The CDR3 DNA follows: TGTGCCAGCAGTGAAGCCGGGGAAAAGGGATCACTCTACGAGCAGTACTTC. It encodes CASSEAGEKGSLYEQYF.

CDR3 protein: CAWSVTRTSGRAYEQYF. CDR3 DNA: TGTGCCTGGAGTGTAACCAGGACTAGCGGGAGGGCCTACGAGCAGTACTTC. The chain joins TRBV30 to TRBJ2-7; 15 bases are a match to TRBD2. There are 17 residues in the CDR3. Unmatched junction bases numbered 5, after V lost 0 bases and J lost 2 bases. Looked up from germline, CDR1 is GTSNPN and CDR2 is SVGIG (reference sequence).

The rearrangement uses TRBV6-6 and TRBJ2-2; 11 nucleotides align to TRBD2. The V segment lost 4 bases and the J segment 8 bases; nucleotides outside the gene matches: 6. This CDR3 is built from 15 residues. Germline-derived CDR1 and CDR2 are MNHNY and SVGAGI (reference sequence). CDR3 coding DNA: TGTGCCAGCAGTTTTGGACTAGCGGGTTCAGGGGAGCTGTTTTTT. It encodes CASSFGLAGSGELFF.

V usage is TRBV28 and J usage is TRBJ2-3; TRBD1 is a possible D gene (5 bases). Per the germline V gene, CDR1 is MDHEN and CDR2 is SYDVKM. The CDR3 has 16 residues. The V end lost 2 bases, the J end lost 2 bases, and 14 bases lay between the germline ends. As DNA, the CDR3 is TGTGCCAGCAGTTTAGGGGCAGGGTGGGCCACAGATACGCAGTATTTT. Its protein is CASSLGAGWATDTQYF. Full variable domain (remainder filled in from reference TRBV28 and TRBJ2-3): DVKVTQSSRYLVKRTGEKVFLECVQDMDHENMFWYRQDPGLGLRLIYFSYDVKMKEKGDIPEGYSVSREKKERFSLILESASTNQTSMYLCASSLGAGWATDTQYFGPGTRLTVL.

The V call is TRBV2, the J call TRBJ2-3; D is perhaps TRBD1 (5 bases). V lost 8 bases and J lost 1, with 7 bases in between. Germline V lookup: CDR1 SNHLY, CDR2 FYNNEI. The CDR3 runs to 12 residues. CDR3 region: CASDSGTDTQYF. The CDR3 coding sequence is TGTGCCAGCGACAGTGGCACAGATACGCAGTATTTT.

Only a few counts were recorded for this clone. CDR3 residues: CASSLVLRGNEQFF. The CDR3 DNA is TGCGCCAGCAGCTTGGTTCTGCGAGGGAATGAGCAGTTCTTC. The chain recombines TRBV5-1 with TRBJ2-1; tentative D call: TRBD2 (5 bases). Germline CDR1 and CDR2: SGHRS and YFSETQ. The CDR3 length is 14 residues. The ends were cut back, 0 bases at V and 7 bases at J, with 11 bases in the middle.

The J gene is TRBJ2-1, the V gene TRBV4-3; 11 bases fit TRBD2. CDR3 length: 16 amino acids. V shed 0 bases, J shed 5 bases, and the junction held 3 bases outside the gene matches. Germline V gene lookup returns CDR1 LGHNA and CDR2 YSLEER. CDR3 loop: CASSQETSGRHNEQFF. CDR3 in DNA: TGCGCCAGCAGCCAAGAAACTAGCGGGAGACACAATGAGCAGTTCTTC.

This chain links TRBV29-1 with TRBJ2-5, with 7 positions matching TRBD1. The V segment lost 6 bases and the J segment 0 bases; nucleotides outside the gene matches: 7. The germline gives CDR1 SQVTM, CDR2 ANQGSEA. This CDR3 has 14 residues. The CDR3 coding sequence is TGCAGCGTCACCCGGGACAGCTACCAAGAGACCCAGTACTTC. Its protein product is CSVTRDSYQETQYF.

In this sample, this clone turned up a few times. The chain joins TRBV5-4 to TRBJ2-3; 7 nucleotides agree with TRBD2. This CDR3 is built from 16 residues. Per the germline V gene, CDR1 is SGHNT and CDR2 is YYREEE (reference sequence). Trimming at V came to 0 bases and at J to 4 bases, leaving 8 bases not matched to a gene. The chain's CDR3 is CASSLDPGGSADTQYF. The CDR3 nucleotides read TGTGCCAGCAGCTTGGACCCGGGAGGAAGCGCAGATACGCAGTATTTT.

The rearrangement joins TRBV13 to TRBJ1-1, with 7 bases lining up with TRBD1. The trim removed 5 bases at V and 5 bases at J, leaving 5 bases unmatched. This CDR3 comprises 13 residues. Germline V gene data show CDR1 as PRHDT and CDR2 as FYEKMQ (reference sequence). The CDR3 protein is CASSIDRVTEAFF. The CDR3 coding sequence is TGTGCCAGCAGCATCGACAGGGTTACTGAAGCTTTCTTT.

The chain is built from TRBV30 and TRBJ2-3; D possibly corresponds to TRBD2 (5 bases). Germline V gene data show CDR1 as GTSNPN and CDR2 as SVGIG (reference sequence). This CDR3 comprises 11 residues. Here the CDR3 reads CALRVADTQYF. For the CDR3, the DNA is TGTGCTTTGCGGGTGGCAGATACGCAGTATTTT.

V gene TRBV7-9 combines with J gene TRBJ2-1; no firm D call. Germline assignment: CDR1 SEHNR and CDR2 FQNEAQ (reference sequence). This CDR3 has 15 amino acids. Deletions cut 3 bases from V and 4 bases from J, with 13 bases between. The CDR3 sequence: CASSFPLSRYNEQFF. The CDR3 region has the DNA TGTGCCAGCAGCTTTCCCCTCTCTCGGTACAATGAGCAGTTCTTC.

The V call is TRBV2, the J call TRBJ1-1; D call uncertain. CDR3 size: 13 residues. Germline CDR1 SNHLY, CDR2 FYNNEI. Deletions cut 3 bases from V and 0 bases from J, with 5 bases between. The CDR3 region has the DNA TGTGCCAGCAGTGACCAGGTGAACACTGAAGCTTTCTTT. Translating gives CASSDQVNTEAFF.

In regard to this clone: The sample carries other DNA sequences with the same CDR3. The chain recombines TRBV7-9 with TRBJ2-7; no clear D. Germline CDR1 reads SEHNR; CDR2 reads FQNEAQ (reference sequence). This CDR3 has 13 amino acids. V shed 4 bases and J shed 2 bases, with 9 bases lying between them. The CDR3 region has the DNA TGTGCCAGCAGCTCCAGTACAGCCTACGAGCAGTACTTC. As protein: CASSSSTAYEQYF.